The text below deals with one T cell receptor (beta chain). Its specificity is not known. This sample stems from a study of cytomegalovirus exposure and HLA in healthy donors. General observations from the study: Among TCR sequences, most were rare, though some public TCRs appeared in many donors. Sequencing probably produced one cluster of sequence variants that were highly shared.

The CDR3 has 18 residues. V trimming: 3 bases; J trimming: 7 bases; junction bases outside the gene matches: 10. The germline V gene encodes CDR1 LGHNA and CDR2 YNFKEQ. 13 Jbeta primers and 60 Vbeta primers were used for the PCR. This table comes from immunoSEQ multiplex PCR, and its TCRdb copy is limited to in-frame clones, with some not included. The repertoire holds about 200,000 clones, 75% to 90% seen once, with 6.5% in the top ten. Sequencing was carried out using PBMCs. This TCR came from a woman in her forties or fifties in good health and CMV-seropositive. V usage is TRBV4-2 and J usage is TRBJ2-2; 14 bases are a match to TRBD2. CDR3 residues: CASSHPGLAGAGGGELFF. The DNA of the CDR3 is TGTGCCAGCAGCCACCCGGGACTAGCGGGAGCCGGGGGCGGGGAGCTGTTTTTT.